What follows are 27 T cell receptor beta chains derived from one specimen sequenced in a study of cytomegalovirus exposure and HLA in healthy donors. The PCR employed 60 Vbeta primers together with 13 Jbeta primers. Assay: immunoSEQ multiplex PCR; the TCRdb copy retains only in-frame clones and omits some. This table holds under 150,000 clones, about four fifths found once. The sequencing input was PBMCs. These receptors originate from a woman aged 40 to 55 in good health and CMV-seropositive.

To note about this clone: At one of its ends the junction is not consistent with the germline gene, which may arise from a read error. The chain is built from TRBV7-7 and TRBJ2-1; possibly TRBD2 for D (5 bases). From germline, CDR1 is SSHAT and CDR2 FNYEAQ (reference sequence). The CDR3 sequence is 13 residues long. This CDR3 is CASSTGLYNEQFF. CDR3 DNA sequence: TGTGCTAGCAGCACCGGACTTTACAATGAGCAGTTCTTC.

The rearrangement joins TRBV7-9 to TRBJ2-3; the D gene is possibly TRBD1 (5 bases). The ends were cut back, 4 bases at V and 2 bases at J, with 19 bases in the middle. This CDR3 contains 17 residues. Germline lookup yields CDR1 SEHNR and CDR2 FQNEAQ (reference sequence). The chain's CDR3 is CASSSPFNRPTTDTQYF. CDR3 in DNA: TGTGCCAGCAGCTCACCGTTCAACAGGCCTACCACAGATACGCAGTATTTT.

This clone was seen once. The chain uses TRBV5-1 and TRBJ2-1; D gene uncertain. Trimming cost V 5 bases and J 6 bases, with 18 bases left between them. Germline V gene data show CDR1 as SGHRS and CDR2 as YFSETQ. The CDR3 totals 15 residues. The CDR3 nucleotides are TGCGCCAGCAGTCCCCTGACGGAGCTCAGCAATGAGCAGTTCTTC. Its protein is CASSPLTELSNEQFF.

This chain uses TRBV6-1 with TRBJ1-1; possibly TRBD1 for D (5 bases). Trimming pared 7 bases from V and 4 bases from J, leaving 13 bases between. From germline, CDR1 is MNHNS and CDR2 SASEGT. The CDR3 has 13 residues. CDR3 nucleotides: TGTGCCAGCAAATCAGGGTTACCCACTGAAGCTTTCTTT. It encodes CASKSGLPTEAFF.

With regard to this clone: The DNA is left out, because the CDR3 cannot be placed on it with certainty; the CDR3 is given as TCRdb lists it. The chain has TRBV29-1 and TRBJ2-7; the table names TRBD2, a call not compared with the DNA. The germline CDR1 and CDR2 sequences are SQVTM and ANQGSEA. 11 amino acids form the CDR3, both terminal residues included. The chain's CDR3 is CSVGAGNERYF.

This chain uses TRBV10-3 with TRBJ1-2; 10 positions agree with TRBD1. CDR3 length: 14 amino acids. V gave up 2 bases and J gave up 8 bases; unmatched junction bases: 5. Looked up from germline, CDR1 is ENHRY and CDR2 is SYGVKD. This chain's CDR3 is CAISEVTGGRGYTF. The CDR3 DNA reads TGTGCCATCAGTGAGGTGACAGGGGGCCGAGGCTACACCTTC.

The CDR3 DNA is TGTGCCAGCAGCTATGGGGCGGGAGGTTATGACTTGGGGGCATACGAGCAGTACTTC. Its translation is CASSYGAGGYDLGAYEQYF. The V call is TRBV7-8, the J call TRBJ2-7, with TRBD2 matching over 8 bases. V lost 4 bases to trimming and J lost 4 bases; unmatched junction nucleotides: 21. CDR3 length: 19 residues. The V gene's germline CDR1 is SGHVS and CDR2 FQNEAQ.

This chain links TRBV2 with TRBJ1-1; D not resolved. The CDR3 extends over 12 amino acids. With 5 bases removed from V and 0 bases from J, the gap between germline ends came to 4 bases. Germline-derived CDR1 and CDR2 are SNHLY and FYNNEI. The CDR3 sequence is CASSQMNTEAFF. In nucleotides, the CDR3 is TGTGCCAGCAGTCAGATGAACACTGAAGCTTTCTTT.

The gene calls are TRBV30 and TRBJ2-1, with D tentatively TRBD1 (6 bases). V was pared by 5 bases and J by 8 bases, with 10 bases between. Germline V gene lookup returns CDR1 GTSNPN and CDR2 SVGIG (reference sequence). CDR3 length: 11 amino acids. The CDR3 DNA reads TGTGCCTGGGGACAGTCCGATGAGCAGTTCTTC. Protein: CAWGQSDEQFF. Combining the CDR3 with reference TRBV30 and TRBJ2-1 gives the whole variable domain SQTIHQWPATLVQPVGSPLSLECTVEGTSNPNLYWYRQAAGRGLQLLFYSVGIGQISSEVPQNLSASRPQDRQFILSSKKLLLSDSGFYLCAWGQSDEQFFGPGTRLTVL.

This clone was seen a few times. Other DNA sequences in this specimen translate into the identical CDR3. This chain connects TRBV7-6 to TRBJ2-3, with D unclear. CDR1 is SGHVS, CDR2 FNYEAQ, per germline. With 3 bases removed from V and 4 bases from J, the gap between germline ends came to 2 bases. The CDR3 has 11 amino acids. CDR3 in amino acids: CASSFSDTQYF. Here the CDR3 DNA reads TGTGCCAGCAGCTTCTCAGATACGCAGTATTTT.

The rearrangement links TRBV5-1 to TRBJ2-5; 9 bases match TRBD2. The last part of the DNA fits TRBJ2-7 better; the J call may be wrong. The germline gives CDR1 SGHRS, CDR2 YFSETQ. The CDR3 spans 15 residues. CDR3 in DNA: TGCGCCAGCAGCTGGATGGGACTAGCAGACTACGAGCAGTACTTC. Its protein product is CASSWMGLADYEQYF.

The chain links TRBV10-3 to TRBJ1-2; D remains ambiguous. The germline V and J ends were trimmed by 7 bases and 8 bases, with 14 bases remaining between them. The CDR3 covers 12 residues. CDR1 is ENHRY, CDR2 SYGVKD, per germline. This chain's CDR3 is CAITGPSVGYTF. In DNA form, the CDR3 reads TGTGCCATCACTGGGCCCTCAGTCGGCTACACCTTC.

This sequence joins TRBV15 and TRBJ2-3; D call uncertain. The germline V and J ends were trimmed by 1 base and 0 bases, with 11 bases remaining between them. CDR1 is LNHNV, CDR2 YYDKDF, per germline (reference sequence). The CDR3 spans 16 residues. The CDR3 reads CATSRGATSSTDTQYF. Here the CDR3 DNA reads TGTGCCACCAGCAGAGGGGCGACGAGTAGCACAGATACGCAGTATTTT.

J is TRBJ2-7 and V is TRBV11-2; 8 bases are shared with TRBD2. The CDR3 runs 14 residues. The J segment lost 1 base and the V segment lost 6 bases, leaving 5 bases of the junction unmatched. The germline gives CDR1 SGHAT, CDR2 FQNNGV. CDR3 DNA sequence: TGTGCCAGCAGTTGGGGGACTAGTTCCTACGAGCAGTACTTC. Its translation: CASSWGTSSYEQYF.

As concerns this clone: This specimen includes other DNA sequences encoding the same CDR3. The rearrangement links TRBV27 to TRBJ2-3; D not certain. The CDR3 sequence is 13 residues long. Per germline, CDR1 MNHEY and CDR2 SMNVEV (reference sequence). Trimming shortened V by 0 bases and J by 4 bases, and 5 bases separated the two germline ends. The CDR3 loop reads CASSLSRPDTQYF. CDR3 coding DNA: TGTGCCAGCAGTTTATCTCGTCCAGATACGCAGTATTTT.

This clone has a single count. The rearrangement links TRBV27 to TRBJ1-2; D is unclear. Germline assignment: CDR1 MNHEY and CDR2 SMNVEV (reference sequence). This CDR3 is 13 amino acids long. The ends were cut back, 7 bases at V and 6 bases at J, with 15 bases in the middle. The CDR3: CASTPAGYDGYTF. DNA of the CDR3: TGTGCCAGCACTCCTGCAGGCTATGATGGCTACACCTTC.

V gene TRBV18 combines with J gene TRBJ2-7; 9 bases are a match to TRBD2. This CDR3 has 16 residues. J lost 5 bases, V lost 0 bases, and 8 bases had no gene match. The germline V gene encodes CDR1 KGHSH and CDR2 LQKENI. CDR3 sequence reads: CASSPPTGTSNNEQYF. Written as DNA, the CDR3 is TGTGCCAGCTCACCACCGACCGGGACTAGCAACAACGAGCAGTACTTC.

CDR3 sequence reads: CASSSGLAGDTDTQYF. In DNA form, the CDR3 reads TGTGCCAGCAGTTCGGGACTAGCGGGAGACACAGATACGCAGTATTTT. The chain uses TRBV25-1 and TRBJ2-3; 14 bases match TRBD2. Germline V gene lookup returns CDR1 MGHDK and CDR2 SYGVNS. The CDR3 has 16 amino acids. The V and J ends lost 5 bases and 2 bases, in that order; junction bases with no gene match: 3.

The chain is built from TRBV19 and TRBJ1-5, with D perhaps matching TRBD1 (5 bases). CDR3 length: 16 amino acids. Looked up from germline, CDR1 is LNHDA and CDR2 is SQIVND (reference sequence). Between the trimmed V and J ends, which lost 5 bases and 1 base, there was a span of 15 bases. The chain's CDR3 is CASSAATAGSNQPQHF. Written as DNA, the CDR3 is TGTGCCAGTAGTGCGGCGACAGCCGGGAGCAATCAGCCCCAGCATTTT.

This chain uses TRBV6-1 with TRBJ2-1, with D perhaps matching TRBD1 (6 bases). CDR1 MNHNS and CDR2 SASEGT come from the germline V gene. This CDR3 spans 14 amino acids. V dropped 3 bases and J dropped 5 bases, with 11 bases sitting between them. This CDR3 is CASSELQGNNEQFF. The CDR3 region has the DNA TGTGCCAGCAGTGAGTTACAGGGAAACAATGAGCAGTTCTTC.

This rearrangement joins TRBV7-9 to TRBJ1-3; unclear D gene. The germline V and J ends were trimmed by 6 bases and 1 base, with 16 bases remaining between them. This CDR3 is built from 16 residues. Germline V lookup: CDR1 SEHNR, CDR2 FQNEAQ (reference sequence). The CDR3 spells CASSSIAGKSGNTIYF. In DNA form, the CDR3 reads TGTGCCAGCAGTTCTATAGCGGGGAAATCTGGAAACACCATATATTTT.

This chain connects TRBV9 to TRBJ2-1; a weak D match, TRBD2 (6 bases). V was clipped by 0 bases and J by 4 bases, with 8 bases between them. The CDR3 sequence is 14 residues long. Germline V gene sequence: CDR1 SGDLS, CDR2 YYNGEE. The CDR3 here is CASSVAGEYNEQFF. The CDR3 DNA is TGTGCCAGCAGCGTAGCGGGAGAGTACAATGAGCAGTTCTTC. Filled out from reference TRBV9 and TRBJ2-1, the complete variable domain reads DSGVTQTPKHLITATGQRVTLRCSPRSGDLSVYWYQQSLDQGLQFLIQYYNGEERAKGNILERFSAQQFPDLHSELNLSSLELGDSALYFCASSVAGEYNEQFFGPGTRLTVL.

The chain uses TRBV18 and TRBJ2-7; tentative D call: TRBD2 (6 bases). The CDR3 has 16 residues. CDR1 and CDR2 (germline): KGHSH, LQKENI. Deletions cut 2 bases from V and 5 bases from J, with 19 bases between. The CDR3 sequence: CASSPFPPSPGDEQYF. In DNA form, the CDR3 reads TGTGCCAGCTCACCATTCCCCCCCTCGCCGGGAGACGAGCAGTACTTC.

This clone was seen a few times. The chain combines TRBV27 with TRBJ1-2; tentatively, D is TRBD1 (5 bases). Trimming shortened V by 2 bases and J by 8 bases, and 18 bases separated the two germline ends. The CDR3 contains 15 residues. In germline, CDR1 is MNHEY, CDR2 SMNVEV (reference sequence). Here the CDR3 DNA reads TGTGCCAGCAGTTTAGAGCAGGGCCTAGTAATAGGCTACACCTTC. Its translation is CASSLEQGLVIGYTF.

In its sample, this clone was seen a few times. This chain connects TRBV6-1 to TRBJ2-1; 7 positions agree with TRBD1. Germline V gene lookup returns CDR1 MNHNS and CDR2 SASEGT. Germline trimming cut 4 bases from V and 1 base from J; bases unmatched to any gene: 7. This CDR3 is 16 amino acids long. The CDR3, as DNA: TGTGCCAGCAGTGTGGCCTACAGGGGTTCCTACAATGAGCAGTTCTTC. Amino acid sequence: CASSVAYRGSYNEQFF.

The V gene is TRBV19, the J gene TRBJ2-2, with D possibly TRBD2 on 5 matching bases. V was clipped by 4 bases and J by 4 bases, with 16 bases between them. Germline V gene sequence: CDR1 LNHDA, CDR2 SQIVND (reference sequence). This CDR3 spans 16 amino acids. This chain's CDR3 is CASSTWLADTTGELFF. CDR3 coding DNA: TGTGCCAGTAGTACCTGGCTAGCCGATACCACCGGGGAGCTGTTTTTT.

The rearrangement links TRBV7-8 to TRBJ2-3, with TRBD2 matching 8 bases. This CDR3 spans 18 amino acids. V lost 5 bases to trimming and J lost 4 bases; unmatched junction nucleotides: 17. CDR1 and CDR2 (germline): SGHVS, FQNEAQ. Here the CDR3 reads CASSPRTSIAGSSDTQYF. The CDR3 DNA follows: TGTGCCAGCAGCCCCCGGACTAGCATAGCGGGATCGTCAGATACGCAGTATTTT.